These 23 T cell receptor beta chains share one sample of origin, sequenced in a study of blood T cells in healthy people across ages. A J-beta primer mix and a sample-barcoded 5' primer were used in a second PCR of roughly 7 to 12 cycles. TCRdb passed the 5' RACE reads through MiXCR, listing each CDR3 protein once. The sample lists 1,800,000 or so distinct CDR3 sequences, approximately 40% occurring once. Material for sequencing was blood. These receptors originate from a human donor in good health.

The V and J genes are TRBV7-8 and TRBJ2-7, with 9 bases that match TRBD2. With 0 bases clipped from V and 9 bases from J, the junction kept 12 bases outside the gene matches. The length of the CDR3 is 16 residues. Germline assignment: CDR1 SGHVS and CDR2 FQNEAQ. CDR3 loop: CASSLAVSSGALGQYF. The DNA for the CDR3 is TGTGCCAGCAGCTTAGCCGTGTCTAGCGGGGCCTTGGGGCAGTACTTC. Variable domain in full (rest from reference TRBV7-8 and TRBJ2-7): GAGVSQSPRYKVAKRGQDVALRCDPISGHVSLFWYQQALGQGPEFLTYFQNEAQLDKSGLPSDRFFAERPEGSVSTLKIQRTQQEDSAVYLCASSLAVSSGALGQYFGPGTRLTVT.

Comment on this clonotype: At one end, the junction sequence differs from germline, possibly due to a read error. V usage is TRBV16 and J usage is TRBJ1-6; 7 bases are a match to TRBD1. Germline CDR1 and CDR2: KGHSY and FQNENV. The CDR3 covers 15 residues. For the CDR3, the DNA is TGTGCCAGCAGCCCCACCACAGGGGATAATTCGCCCCTCCACTTT. The encoded protein is CASSPTTGDNSPLHF.

The chain combines TRBV20-1 with TRBJ1-2; 7 bases are shared with TRBD1. Germline V gene lookup returns CDR1 DFQATT and CDR2 SNEGSKA (reference sequence). CDR3 length: 17 residues. V lost 0 bases to trimming and J lost 0 bases; unmatched junction nucleotides: 10. The CDR3 here is CSARDSLFDRANYGYTF. CDR3 DNA: TGCAGTGCTAGAGATTCCCTTTTCGACAGGGCTAACTATGGCTACACCTTC.

The chain employs TRBV11-2 and TRBJ2-2, with a tentative D call TRBD1 (6 bases). The CDR3 consists of 17 residues. Deletions cut 0 bases from V and 3 bases from J, with 14 bases between. Germline lookup yields CDR1 SGHAT and CDR2 FQNNGV. The CDR3 here is CASSLDPTGWDTGELFF. CDR3 coding DNA: TGTGCCAGCAGCTTAGATCCCACAGGGTGGGACACCGGGGAGCTGTTTTTT.

J is TRBJ1-5 and V is TRBV24-1; 8 nucleotides agree with TRBD1. V shed 3 bases and J 9 bases; nucleotides not matched to a gene: 12. This CDR3 spans 16 amino acids. Germline assignment: CDR1 KGHDR and CDR2 SFDVKD. The CDR3 region is CATSDGGQGIQRPQHF. In DNA, the CDR3 is TGTGCCACCAGTGATGGCGGACAGGGTATCCAGCGGCCCCAGCATTTT.

This clonotype has only one observation. CDR3 DNA: TGTGCCACCAGCCAAAGATGGGGGTCCACAGATACGCAGTATTTT. It specifies CATSQRWGSTDTQYF. This chain connects TRBV15 to TRBJ2-3; D tentatively reads TRBD1 or TRBD2 (5 bases each). Trimming shortened V by 5 bases and J by 2 bases, and 14 bases separated the two germline ends. The V gene's germline CDR1 is LNHNV and CDR2 YYDKDF (reference sequence). This CDR3 comprises 15 residues.

V is TRBV7-2 and J is TRBJ2-7, with D uncertain. The CDR3 loop spans 14 amino acids. The germline V gene encodes CDR1 SGHTA and CDR2 FQGNSA. Between the trimmed V and J ends, which lost 1 base and 6 bases, there was a span of 13 bases. CDR3 in amino acids: CASSLDPKMPEQYF. In nucleotides, the CDR3 is TGTGCCAGCAGCTTAGACCCCAAAATGCCCGAGCAGTACTTC.

The CDR3 region is CASSSLAGLDTQYF. The CDR3, as DNA: TGTGCCAGCAGCTCGCTAGCGGGGTTAGATACGCAGTATTTT. The rearrangement joins TRBV11-3 to TRBJ2-3; 9 nucleotides line up with TRBD2. Germline CDR1 SGHNT, CDR2 YENEEA. The junction had 4 bases not matched to a gene; V was cut back by 4 bases and J by 5 bases. The CDR3 loop spans 14 amino acids.

On this clonotype itself: Since a much larger clone is just one base distant, this may be a read error. J is TRBJ2-5 and V is TRBV12-3 or TRBV12-4; tentatively, D is TRBD1 (6 bases). The CDR3 is made up of 14 amino acids. This CDR3 reads CAGSFSAGQSPQYF. CDR3 sequence (DNA): TGTGCCGGCAGTTTCTCCGCTGGACAGTCCCCGCAGTACTTC.

In this sample, this clonotype turned up a few times. The rearrangement links TRBV20-1 to TRBJ2-1; unclear D gene. CDR3 length: 12 amino acids. With 0 bases removed from V and 10 bases from J, the gap between germline ends came to 10 bases. Germline CDR1 is DFQATT and CDR2 is SNEGSKA (reference sequence). CDR3 coding DNA: TGCAGTGCTAGAGATATGGGTGGAGAGCAGTTCTTC. Amino acids: CSARDMGGEQFF.

This chain links TRBV7-2 with TRBJ2-6, with TRBD2 as a possible D gene (7 bases). V lost 5 bases, J lost 4 bases, and 18 bases lay in between. The CDR3 length is 17 residues. In germline, CDR1 is SGHTA, CDR2 FQGNSA. In DNA form, the CDR3 reads TGTGCCAGCAGCCGAAGGTTGGGGGGGCCAGGGGCCAACGTCCTGACTTTC. Amino acids: CASSRRLGGPGANVLTF.

This clonotype was counted only a few times. This chain connects TRBV20-1 to TRBJ1-6; D uncertain. From germline, CDR1 is DFQATT and CDR2 SNEGSKA (reference sequence). The CDR3 totals 14 residues. Here the CDR3 DNA reads TGCAGCGCAGATGACCTCTCCTATAATTCACCCCTCCACTTT. Its protein product is CSADDLSYNSPLHF.

The chain links TRBV2 to TRBJ2-3; TRBD2 agrees at 9 bases. The CDR3 runs to 15 residues. In germline, CDR1 is SNHLY, CDR2 FYNNEI. Trimming at V came to 10 bases and at J to 4 bases, leaving 12 bases not matched to a gene. The CDR3, as DNA: TGTGCCATCCGTGAGGTAGCGGGGGCTCCAGATACGCAGTATTTT. Translated, it gives CAIREVAGAPDTQYF.

This clonotype was seen a few times. The V call is TRBV10-3, the J call TRBJ1-2; D uncertain. The V gene lost 3 bases and the J gene lost 2 bases, with 7 bases spanning the gap. There are 13 residues in the CDR3. Per the germline V gene, CDR1 is ENHRY and CDR2 is SYGVKD. CDR3 loop: CAISDRVNYGYTF. The CDR3 region has the DNA TGTGCCATCAGTGACCGGGTAAACTATGGCTACACCTTC.

The chain is built from TRBV5-1 and TRBJ1-5; 8 bases line up with TRBD1. V lost 4 bases to trimming and J lost 9 bases; unmatched junction nucleotides: 9. Germline CDR1 is SGHRS and CDR2 is YFSETQ. This CDR3 contains 14 residues. This chain's CDR3 is CASSPGQEDRPQHF. CDR3 bases: TGCGCCAGCAGCCCGGGACAGGAGGATCGGCCCCAGCATTTT. The full variable domain, with the rest looked up from reference TRBV5-1 and TRBJ1-5, is KAGVTQTPRYLIKTRGQQVTLSCSPISGHRSVSWYQQTPGQGLQFLFEYFSETQRNKGNFPGRFSGRQFSNSRSEMNVSTLELGDSALYLCASSPGQEDRPQHFGDGTRLSIL.

This clonotype turned up a few times. J is TRBJ2-4 and V is TRBV4-2; tentatively, D is TRBD2 (6 bases). The DNA end favors TRBJ2-7, so the J call may be wrong. There are 13 residues in the CDR3. Germline lookup yields CDR1 LGHNA and CDR2 YNFKEQ. CDR3 sequence (DNA): TGTGCCAGCAGCCAACGCCCTAGCGACGAGCAGTACTTC. Encoded protein: CASSQRPSDEQYF.

As concerns this clonotype: A much larger clone is a single base away; this may be a read error. The chain employs TRBV4-3 and TRBJ2-4; 7 nucleotides line up with TRBD1. The CDR3 has 17 residues. CDR1 and CDR2 from the germline V gene are LGHNA and YSLEER. The ends lost 5 bases at V and 13 bases at J; junction bases unmatched: 23. The CDR3 DNA follows: TGCGCCAGCAGCAGCCGCGAGGGGGCAGGTTGGAACAATGAGCAGTACTTC. This encodes CASSSREGAGWNNEQYF.

Concerning this clonotype itself: This may come from a read error, since a much larger clone is one base off. J is TRBJ2-5 and V is TRBV4-1; 10 bases are shared with TRBD1. Germline CDR1 reads MGHRA; CDR2 reads YSYEKL. The ends lost 3 bases at V and 4 bases at J; junction bases unmatched: 8. The CDR3 length is 16 residues. CDR3 DNA sequence: TGCGCCAGCAGCCAGTCCGGGACAGGGGATCGAGAGACCCAGTACTTC. Its translation is CASSQSGTGDRETQYF.

This chain connects TRBV27 to TRBJ2-1; TRBD2 matches at 10 bases. With 6 bases clipped from V and 4 bases from J, the junction kept 9 bases outside the gene matches. The CDR3 contains 16 residues. CDR1 MNHEY and CDR2 SMNVEV come from the germline V gene (reference sequence). CDR3 coding DNA: TGTGCCAGCAGCCGCCACCGACTAGCGGGTTACAATGAGCAGTTCTTC. Amino acids: CASSRHRLAGYNEQFF.

This sequence joins TRBV7-6 and TRBJ2-3; 11 bases map to TRBD1. The CDR3 covers 15 residues. Germline lookup yields CDR1 SGHVS and CDR2 FNYEAQ. Trimming removed 5 bases from V and 5 bases from J; junction bases left unmatched: 6. The CDR3 spells CASSLGDRGIDTQYF. The CDR3 bases are TGTGCCAGCAGCCTGGGGGACAGGGGGATAGATACGCAGTATTTT.

This sequence joins TRBV4-3 and TRBJ2-2, with 10 bases identical to TRBD2. The CDR3 is made up of 18 amino acids. CDR1 is LGHNA and CDR2 is YSLEER in the germline V gene. Trimming at V came to 1 base and at J to 1 base, leaving 6 bases not matched to a gene. CDR3 DNA: TGCGCCAGCAGCCAAGTTCTAGCGGGGGAAGTGAACACCGGGGAGCTGTTTTTT. This codes for CASSQVLAGEVNTGELFF.

Notes on this clonotype: With a much larger clone just one base away, this may be a read error. The V gene is TRBV12-3 or TRBV12-4, the J gene TRBJ1-5; 7 bases fit TRBD1. The V and J ends lost 7 bases and 5 bases, in that order; junction bases with no gene match: 5. The CDR3 length is 13 residues. CDR3 DNA sequence: TGTGCCAGCAATGGACAGGAGGATCAGCCCCAGCATTTT. Translation gives CASNGQEDQPQHF.

Remarks on this clonotype: One end of the junction does not line up with germline, which may come from a read error. The genes are TRBV7-2 and TRBJ1-4; a weak D match, TRBD1 (6 bases). The CDR3 runs 17 residues. Germline V gene data show CDR1 as SGHTA and CDR2 as FQGNSA. The CDR3 DNA reads TGTGCCAGCAGCGACCATGCAACAGGGTGGGGTAATGAAAACCTGTTTTTT. It translates to CASSDHATGWGNENLFF. Full variable domain (remainder filled in from reference TRBV7-2 and TRBJ1-4): GAGVSQSPSNKVTEKGKDVELRCDPISGHTALYWYRQSLGQGLEFLIYFQGNSAPDKSGLPSDRFSAERTGGSVSTLTIQRTQQEDSAVYLCASSDHATGWGNENLFFGSGTQLSVL.